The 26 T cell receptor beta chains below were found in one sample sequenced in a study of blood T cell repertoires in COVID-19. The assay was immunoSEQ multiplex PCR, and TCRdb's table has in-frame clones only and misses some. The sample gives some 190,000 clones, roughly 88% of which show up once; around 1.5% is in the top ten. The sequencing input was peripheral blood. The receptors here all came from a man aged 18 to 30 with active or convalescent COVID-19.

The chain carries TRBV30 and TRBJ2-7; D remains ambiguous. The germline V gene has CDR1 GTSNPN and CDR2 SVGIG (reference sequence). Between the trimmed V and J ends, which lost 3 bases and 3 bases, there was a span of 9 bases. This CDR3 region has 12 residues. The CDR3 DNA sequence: TGTGCCTGGAGGGGCACCAGCTACGAGCAGTACTTC. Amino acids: CAWRGTSYEQYF.

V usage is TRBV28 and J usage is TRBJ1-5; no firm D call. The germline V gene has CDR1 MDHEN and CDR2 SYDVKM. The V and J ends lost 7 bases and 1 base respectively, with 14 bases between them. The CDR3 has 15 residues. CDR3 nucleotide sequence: TGTGCCAGCACCCTGGTCCGGGGAAGCAATCAGCCCCAGCATTTT. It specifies CASTLVRGSNQPQHF.

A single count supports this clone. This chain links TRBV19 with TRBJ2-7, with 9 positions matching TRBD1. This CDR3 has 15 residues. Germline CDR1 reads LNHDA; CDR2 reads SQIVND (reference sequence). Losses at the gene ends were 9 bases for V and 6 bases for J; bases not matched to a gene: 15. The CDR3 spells CASRRWGQGSSEQYF. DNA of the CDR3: TGTGCCAGCAGACGATGGGGACAGGGCAGCAGCGAGCAGTACTTC.

CDR3 loop: CASSPTVGPNYGYTF. In nucleotides, the CDR3 is TGTGCCAGCAGCCCCACAGTGGGCCCCAACTATGGCTACACCTTC. The V gene is TRBV11-2, the J gene TRBJ1-2; D is undetermined. V dropped 5 bases and J dropped 2 bases, with 15 bases sitting between them. This CDR3 is built from 15 residues. Germline lookup yields CDR1 SGHAT and CDR2 FQNNGV.

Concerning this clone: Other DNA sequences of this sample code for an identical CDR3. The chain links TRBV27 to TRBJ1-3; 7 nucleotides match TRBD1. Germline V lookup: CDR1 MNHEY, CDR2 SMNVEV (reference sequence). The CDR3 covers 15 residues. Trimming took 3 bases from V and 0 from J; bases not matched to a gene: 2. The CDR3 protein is CASSLTGTSGNTIYF. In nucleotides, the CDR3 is TGTGCCAGCAGTTTGACAGGGACCTCTGGAAACACCATATATTTT.

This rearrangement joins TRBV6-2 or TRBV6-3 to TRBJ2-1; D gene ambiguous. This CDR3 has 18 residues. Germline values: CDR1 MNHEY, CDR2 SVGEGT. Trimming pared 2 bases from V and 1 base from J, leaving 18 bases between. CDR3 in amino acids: CASSYPSARGRSYNEQFF. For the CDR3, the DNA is TGTGCCAGCAGTTACCCTTCGGCTCGAGGCCGGTCCTACAATGAGCAGTTCTTC.

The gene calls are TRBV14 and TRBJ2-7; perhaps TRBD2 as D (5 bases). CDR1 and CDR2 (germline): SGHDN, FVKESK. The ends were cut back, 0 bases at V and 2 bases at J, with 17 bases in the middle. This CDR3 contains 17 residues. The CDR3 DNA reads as TGTGCCAGCAGCCAAGATTATCGGCTAGCCGTAGCCTACGAGCAGTACTTC. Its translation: CASSQDYRLAVAYEQYF.

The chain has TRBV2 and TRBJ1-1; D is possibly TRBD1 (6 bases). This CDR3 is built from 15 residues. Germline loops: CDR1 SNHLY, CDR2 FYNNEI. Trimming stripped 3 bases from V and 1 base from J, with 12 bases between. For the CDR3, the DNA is TGTGCCAGCAGTGAGAGGACAGTAAAGAACACTGAAGCTTTCTTT. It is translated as CASSERTVKNTEAFF.

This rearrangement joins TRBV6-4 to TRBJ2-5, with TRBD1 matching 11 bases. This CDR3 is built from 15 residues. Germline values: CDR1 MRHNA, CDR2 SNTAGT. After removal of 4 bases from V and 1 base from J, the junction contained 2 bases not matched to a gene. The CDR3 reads CASSAGTGGQETQYF. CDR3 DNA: TGTGCCAGCAGTGCCGGGACAGGGGGCCAAGAGACCCAGTACTTC.

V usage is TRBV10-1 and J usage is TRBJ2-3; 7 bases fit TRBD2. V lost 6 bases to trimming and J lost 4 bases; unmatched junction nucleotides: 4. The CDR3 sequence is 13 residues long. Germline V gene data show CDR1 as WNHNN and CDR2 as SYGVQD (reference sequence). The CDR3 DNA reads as TGCGCCAGCAGCGGTCTAGCGGCAGATACGCAGTATTTT. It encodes CASSGLAADTQYF.

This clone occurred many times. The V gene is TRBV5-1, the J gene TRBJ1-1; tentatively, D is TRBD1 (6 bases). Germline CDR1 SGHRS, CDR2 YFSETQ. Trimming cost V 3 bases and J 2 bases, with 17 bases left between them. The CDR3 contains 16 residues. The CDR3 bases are TGCGCCAGCAGCTCAACTTTCAACAGGGTAAACACTGAAGCTTTCTTT. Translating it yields CASSSTFNRVNTEAFF.

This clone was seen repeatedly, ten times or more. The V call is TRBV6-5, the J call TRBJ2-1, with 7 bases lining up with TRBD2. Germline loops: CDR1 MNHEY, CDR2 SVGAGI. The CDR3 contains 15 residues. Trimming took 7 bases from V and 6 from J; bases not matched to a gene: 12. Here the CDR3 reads CASTASGSISNEQFF. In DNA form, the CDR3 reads TGTGCCAGCACCGCTAGCGGAAGTATCTCCAATGAGCAGTTCTTC.

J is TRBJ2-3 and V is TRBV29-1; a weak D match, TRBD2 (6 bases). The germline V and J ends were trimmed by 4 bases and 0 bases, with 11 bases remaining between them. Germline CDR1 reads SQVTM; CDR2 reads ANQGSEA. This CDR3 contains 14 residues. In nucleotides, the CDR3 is TGCAGCGTTGGAGGAGGGCCTAGCACAGATACGCAGTATTTT. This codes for CSVGGGPSTDTQYF.

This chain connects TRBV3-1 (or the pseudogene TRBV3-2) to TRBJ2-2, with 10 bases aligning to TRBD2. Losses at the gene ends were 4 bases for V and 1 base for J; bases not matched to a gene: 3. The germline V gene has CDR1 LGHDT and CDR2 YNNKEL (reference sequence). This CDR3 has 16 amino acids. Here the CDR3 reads CASSPGLAVNTGELFF. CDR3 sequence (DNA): TGTGCCAGCAGCCCCGGACTAGCGGTGAACACCGGGGAGCTGTTTTTT.

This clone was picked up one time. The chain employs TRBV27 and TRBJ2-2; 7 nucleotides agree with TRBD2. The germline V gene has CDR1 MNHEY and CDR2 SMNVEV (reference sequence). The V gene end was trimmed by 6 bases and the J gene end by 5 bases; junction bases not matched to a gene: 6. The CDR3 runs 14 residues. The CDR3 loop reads CASRPELATGELFF. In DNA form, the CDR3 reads TGTGCCAGCAGGCCCGAACTAGCGACCGGGGAGCTGTTTTTT.

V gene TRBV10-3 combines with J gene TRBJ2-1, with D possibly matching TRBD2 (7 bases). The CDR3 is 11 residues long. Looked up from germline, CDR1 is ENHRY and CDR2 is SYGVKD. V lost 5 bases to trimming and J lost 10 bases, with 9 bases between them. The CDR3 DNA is TGTGCCATCAGTCGGGGGGCAGAGCAGTTCTTC. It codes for CAISRGAEQFF.

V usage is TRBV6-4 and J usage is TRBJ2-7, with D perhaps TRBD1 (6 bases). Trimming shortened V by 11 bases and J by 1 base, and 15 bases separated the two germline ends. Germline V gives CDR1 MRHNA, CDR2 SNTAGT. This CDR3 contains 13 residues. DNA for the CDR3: TGTGCCTGGCCGGACAGTTTTTCCTACGAGCAGTACTTC. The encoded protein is CAWPDSFSYEQYF.

The CDR3 DNA reads as TGTGCCAGCAGCCGCCGCGGGTACGAGCAGTACTTC. Protein product: CASSRRGYEQYF. This chain links TRBV12-3 or TRBV12-4 with TRBJ2-7, with D possibly being TRBD2 (5 bases). V lost 6 bases, J lost 4 bases, and 10 bases lay in between. CDR3 length equals 12 residues.

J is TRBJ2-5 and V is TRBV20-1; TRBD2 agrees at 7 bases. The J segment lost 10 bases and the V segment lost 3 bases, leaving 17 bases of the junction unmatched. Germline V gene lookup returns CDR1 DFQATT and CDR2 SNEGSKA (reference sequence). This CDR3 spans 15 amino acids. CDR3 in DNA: TGCAGTGCTAGTCCCGGGGGGATCGGGGGTTGGGACCAGTACTTC. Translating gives CSASPGGIGGWDQYF.

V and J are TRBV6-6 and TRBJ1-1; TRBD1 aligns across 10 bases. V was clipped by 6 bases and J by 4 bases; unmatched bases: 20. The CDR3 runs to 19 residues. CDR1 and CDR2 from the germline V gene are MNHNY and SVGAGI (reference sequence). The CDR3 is CASSYTWVPGQGFVTEAFF. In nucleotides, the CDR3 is TGTGCCAGCAGCTATACTTGGGTTCCGGGACAGGGGTTCGTCACTGAAGCTTTCTTT.

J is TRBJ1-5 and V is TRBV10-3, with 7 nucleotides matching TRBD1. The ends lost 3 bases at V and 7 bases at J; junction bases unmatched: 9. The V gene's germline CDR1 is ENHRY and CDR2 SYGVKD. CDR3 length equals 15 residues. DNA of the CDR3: TGTGCCATCAGTGAAAAAGGAGGGGACAGACAGCCCCAGCATTTT. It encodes CAISEKGGDRQPQHF.

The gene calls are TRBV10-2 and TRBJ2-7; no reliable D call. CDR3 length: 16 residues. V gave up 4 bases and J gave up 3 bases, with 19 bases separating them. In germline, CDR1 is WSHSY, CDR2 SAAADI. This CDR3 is CASSVHEAATNYEQYF. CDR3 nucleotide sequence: TGCGCCAGCAGTGTGCATGAGGCCGCAACGAACTACGAGCAGTACTTC.

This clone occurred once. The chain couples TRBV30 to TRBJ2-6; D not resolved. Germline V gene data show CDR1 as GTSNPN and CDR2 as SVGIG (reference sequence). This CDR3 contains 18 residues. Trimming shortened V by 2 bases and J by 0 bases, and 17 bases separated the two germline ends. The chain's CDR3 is CAWSKRGPLRSGANVLTF. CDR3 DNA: TGTGCCTGGAGTAAGCGAGGCCCCCTCCGCTCTGGGGCCAACGTCCTGACTTTC.

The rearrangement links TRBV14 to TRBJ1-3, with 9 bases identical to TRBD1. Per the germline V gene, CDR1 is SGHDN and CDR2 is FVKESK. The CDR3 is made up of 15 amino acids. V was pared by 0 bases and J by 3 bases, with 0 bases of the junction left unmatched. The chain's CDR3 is CASSQETGGGNTIYF. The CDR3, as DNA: TGTGCCAGCAGCCAAGAGACAGGGGGTGGAAACACCATATATTTT.

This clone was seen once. The CDR3 DNA reads as TGTGCCAGCAGTTTGGCAGGGGATAACACTGAAGCTTTCTTT. Translating it yields CASSLAGDNTEAFF. This chain joins TRBV27 and TRBJ1-1; TRBD1 might be the D (6 bases). The CDR3 consists of 14 residues. Germline CDR1 and CDR2: MNHEY and SMNVEV (reference sequence). Trimming cost V 3 bases and J 2 bases, with 10 bases left between them.

The CDR3 reads CASSLEARGADTQYF. CDR3 nucleotide sequence: TGTGCCAGCAGCTTGGAAGCGCGGGGGGCAGATACGCAGTATTTT. The chain links TRBV5-4 to TRBJ2-3, with 8 positions matching TRBD2. With 0 bases clipped from V and 4 bases from J, the junction kept 4 bases outside the gene matches. The V gene's germline CDR1 is SGHNT and CDR2 YYREEE (reference sequence). This CDR3 region has 15 residues. The full variable domain, rest sourced from reference TRBV5-4 and TRBJ2-3, is ETGVTQSPTHLIKTRGQQVTLRCSSQSGHNTVSWYQQALGQGPQFIFQYYREEENGRGNFPPRFSGLQFPNYSSELNVNALELDDSALYLCASSLEARGADTQYFGPGTRLTVL.